This T cell receptor (beta chain) was sequenced during a study of prognosis after radiotherapy for stage I lung cancer. Regarding this clonotype: This may come from a read error, since a much larger clone is one base off.

Germline CDR1 reads MNHNS; CDR2 reads SASEGT. V lost 6 bases and J lost 11; bases outside the gene matches: 17. This CDR3 contains 15 residues. The genomic DNA TCR beta CDR3 region underwent two rounds of multiplex PCR. It was primers specific to each TRBV and TRBJ gene that first-round PCR used. TCRdb re-analysed the multiplex PCR reads in MiXCR, keeping a single row per CDR3 protein. The repertoire consists of approximately 51,000 distinct CDR3 sequences, with under 45% occurring once and the leading ten covering approximately 8.3%. This chain connects TRBV6-1 to TRBJ2-7; 9 bases align to TRBD2. The source material was PBMCs, sampled before or after stereotactic body radiation therapy (not recorded which). The clonotype originates from a donor over 45 with non-small cell lung cancer. CDR3 DNA: TGTGCCAGCAGGGAACAAAAAAAGCGGGAGGATCGGAAGTACTTC. Protein product: CASREQKKREDRKYF.